This entry concerns a single T cell receptor (beta chain). There are 16 residues in the CDR3. Trimming cost V 6 bases and J 4 bases; bases outside gene matches: 14. CDR1 is SGHVS, CDR2 FNYEAQ, per germline. This specimen comes from a study of cytotoxic CD8 clonotypes in ibrutinib-treated CLL. Profiled with immunoSEQ multiplex PCR; TCRdb holds only in-frame clones, not every one. This sample carries approximately 280,000 clones, about 72% of them seen once, and the ten largest clones take about 5.3%. Sequences were derived from PBMCs, sampled at disease progression, from a patient treated with ibrutinib. The rearrangement links TRBV7-6 to TRBJ2-5; the match to TRBD1 covers 7 bases. This TCR was sampled from a human donor with chronic lymphocytic leukemia. The CDR3 nucleotides read TGTGCCAGCAGGCCTGATACAGGGGCATCGGGAGAGACCCAGTACTTC. It encodes CASRPDTGASGETQYF.